Below, one TCR beta chain is given with its context. The method was immunoSEQ multiplex PCR; TCRdb's version includes in-frame clones alone and lacks a portion of them. The sample includes about 75,000 clones, 79% of them seen just once. This sample is drawn from a study of blood T cell repertoires in COVID-19. On the study more broadly: Researchers got acute and convalescent COVID-19 samples from the United States, Italy and Spain.

Looked up from germline, CDR1 is SGHRS and CDR2 is YFSETQ. This CDR3 has 17 amino acids. Trimming removed 2 bases at V and 0 bases at J, with 14 bases between. The V call is TRBV5-1, the J call TRBJ2-2; D perhaps matches TRBD2 (6 bases). The receptor's source is a woman older than 75 with active or convalescent COVID-19. Sample: peripheral blood. The CDR3 region is CASSFGGTFANTGELFF. The CDR3 DNA reads as TGCGCCAGCAGCTTTGGAGGGACTTTCGCGAACACCGGGGAGCTGTTTTTT.